This TCR beta chain was found in a study of Tregs in tolerant kidney transplant recipients. Study-level points and caveats: Antigen-driven expansion was suggested because donor-specific Tregs expanded more than all Tregs in tolerant patients.

Regarding this clone: The antigen remains unidentified.

Using immunoSEQ multiplex PCR, the repertoire was profiled, and TCRdb retains in-frame clones only, with some absent. The table includes fewer than 80,000 clones, nearly 98% detected once. Here the sequenced sample was CD4+ T cells from blood, taken before the transplant. This TCR derives from a human donor who received a combined kidney and bone marrow transplant.

CDR3 bases: TGTGCCAGCAGCGCTCTAGCGTCTAGCACAGATACGCAGTATTTT. Translating it yields CASSALASSTDTQYF. The chain is built from TRBV9 and TRBJ2-3; tentatively, D is TRBD2 (6 bases). The V gene lost 3 bases and the J gene lost 0 bases, with 11 bases spanning the gap. Germline V gene lookup returns CDR1 SGDLS and CDR2 YYNGEE. The CDR3 consists of 15 residues. The entire variable domain, with the rest obtained from reference TRBV9 and TRBJ2-3, is as follows: DSGVTQTPKHLITATGQRVTLRCSPRSGDLSVYWYQQSLDQGLQFLIQYYNGEERAKGNILERFSAQQFPDLHSELNLSSLELGDSALYFCASSALASSTDTQYFGPGTRLTVL.